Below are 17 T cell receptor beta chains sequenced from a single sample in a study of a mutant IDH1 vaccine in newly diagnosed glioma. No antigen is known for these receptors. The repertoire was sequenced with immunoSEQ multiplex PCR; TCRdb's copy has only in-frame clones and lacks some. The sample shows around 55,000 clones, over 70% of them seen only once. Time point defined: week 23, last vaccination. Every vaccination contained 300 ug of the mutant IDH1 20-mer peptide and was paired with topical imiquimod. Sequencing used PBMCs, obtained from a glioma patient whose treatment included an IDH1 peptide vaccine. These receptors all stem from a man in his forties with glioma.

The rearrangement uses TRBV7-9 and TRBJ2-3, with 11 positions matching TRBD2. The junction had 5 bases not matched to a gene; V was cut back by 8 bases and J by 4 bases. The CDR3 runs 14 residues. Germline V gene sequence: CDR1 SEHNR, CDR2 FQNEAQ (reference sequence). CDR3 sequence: CASVIAGGPDTQYF. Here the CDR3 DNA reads TGTGCCAGCGTGATAGCGGGGGGGCCAGATACGCAGTATTTT. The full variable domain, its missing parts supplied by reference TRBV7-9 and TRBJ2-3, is DTGVSQNPRHKITKRGQNVTFRCDPISEHNRLYWYRQTLGQGPEFLTYFQNEAQLEKSRLLSDRFSAERPKGSFSTLEIQRTEQGDSAMYLCASVIAGGPDTQYFGPGTRLTVL.

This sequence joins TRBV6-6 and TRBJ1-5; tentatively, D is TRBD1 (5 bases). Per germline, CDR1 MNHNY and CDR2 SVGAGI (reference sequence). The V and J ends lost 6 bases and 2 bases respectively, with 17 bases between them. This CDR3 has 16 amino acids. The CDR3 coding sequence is TGTGCCAGCAGAACGGGCGGGGAGACAGGCAATCAGCCCCAGCATTTT. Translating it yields CASRTGGETGNQPQHF.

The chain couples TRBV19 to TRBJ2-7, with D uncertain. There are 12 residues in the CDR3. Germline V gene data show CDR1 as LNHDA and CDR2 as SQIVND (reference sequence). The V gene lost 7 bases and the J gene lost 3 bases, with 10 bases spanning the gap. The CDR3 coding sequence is TGTGCCAGTACTGACTGGGTCTACGAGCAGTACTTC. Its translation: CASTDWVYEQYF.

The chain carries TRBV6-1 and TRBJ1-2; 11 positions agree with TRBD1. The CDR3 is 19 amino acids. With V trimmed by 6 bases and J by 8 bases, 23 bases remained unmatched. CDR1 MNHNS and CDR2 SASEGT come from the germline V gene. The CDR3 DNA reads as TGTGCCAGCAGCGAACGGTTCCTAGGGGACAGGGGGAAGGGCGGAGGCTACACCTTC. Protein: CASSERFLGDRGKGGGYTF.

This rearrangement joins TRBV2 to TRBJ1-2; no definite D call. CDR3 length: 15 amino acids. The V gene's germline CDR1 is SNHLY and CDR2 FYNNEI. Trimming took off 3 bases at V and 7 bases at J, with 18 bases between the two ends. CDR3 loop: CASSDFEFQWGGYTF. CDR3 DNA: TGTGCCAGCAGTGATTTTGAGTTTCAGTGGGGTGGCTACACCTTC.

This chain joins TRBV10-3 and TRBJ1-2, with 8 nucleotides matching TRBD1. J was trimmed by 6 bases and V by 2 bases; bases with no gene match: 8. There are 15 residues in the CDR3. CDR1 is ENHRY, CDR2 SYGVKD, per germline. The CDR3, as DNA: TGTGCCATCAGTGAGGGACAGGGTTTGAGGGATGGCTACACCTTC. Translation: CAISEGQGLRDGYTF.

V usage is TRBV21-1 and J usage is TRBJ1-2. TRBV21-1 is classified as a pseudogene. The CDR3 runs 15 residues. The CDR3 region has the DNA TGTGCCAGCAGCGAAGAGAGGGTCGTTAACTATGGCTACACCTTC. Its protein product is CASSEERVVNYGYTF.

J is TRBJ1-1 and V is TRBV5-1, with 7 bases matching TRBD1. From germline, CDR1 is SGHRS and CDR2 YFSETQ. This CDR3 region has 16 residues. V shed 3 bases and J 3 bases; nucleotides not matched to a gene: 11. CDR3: CASSWTRQGSDTEAFF. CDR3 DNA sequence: TGCGCCAGCAGCTGGACCCGACAGGGTAGCGACACTGAAGCTTTCTTT.

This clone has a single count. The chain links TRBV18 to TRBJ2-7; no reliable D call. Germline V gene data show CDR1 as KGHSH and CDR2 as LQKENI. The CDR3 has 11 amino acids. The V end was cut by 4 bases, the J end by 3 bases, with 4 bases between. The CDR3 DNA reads TGTGCCAGCTCACGCGACTACGAGCAGTACTTC. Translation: CASSRDYEQYF.

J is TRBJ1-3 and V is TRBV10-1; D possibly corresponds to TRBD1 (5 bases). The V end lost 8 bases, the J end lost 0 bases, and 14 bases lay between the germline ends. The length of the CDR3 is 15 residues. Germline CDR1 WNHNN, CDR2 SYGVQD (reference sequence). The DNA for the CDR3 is TGCGCCAGCCAGACCGGGACCGTCTCTGGAAACACCATATATTTT. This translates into CASQTGTVSGNTIYF.

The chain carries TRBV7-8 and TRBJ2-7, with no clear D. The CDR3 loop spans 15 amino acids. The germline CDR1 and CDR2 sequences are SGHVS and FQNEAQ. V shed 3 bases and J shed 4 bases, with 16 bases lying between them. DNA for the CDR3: TGTGCCAGCAGCTTCCTCGACGGTTCCGAGTACGAGCAGTACTTC. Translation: CASSFLDGSEYEQYF.

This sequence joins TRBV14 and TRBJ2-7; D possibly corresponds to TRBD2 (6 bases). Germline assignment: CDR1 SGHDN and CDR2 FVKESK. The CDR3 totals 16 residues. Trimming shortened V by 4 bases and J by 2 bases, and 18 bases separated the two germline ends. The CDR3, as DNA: TGTGCCAGCAGCCCCCCCTGGGGGACGGGGGCCTACGAGCAGTACTTC. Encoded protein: CASSPPWGTGAYEQYF.

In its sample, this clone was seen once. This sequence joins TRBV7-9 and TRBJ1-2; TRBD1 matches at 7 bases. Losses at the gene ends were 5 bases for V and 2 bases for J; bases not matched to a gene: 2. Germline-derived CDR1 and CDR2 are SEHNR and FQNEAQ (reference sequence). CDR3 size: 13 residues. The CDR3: CASSPGQNYGYTF. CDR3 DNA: TGTGCCAGCAGCCCGGGACAGAACTATGGCTACACCTTC.

The CDR3 nucleotides read TGCGCCAGCAGCCCCAACGCCGGGGCTCCTAACTACGAGCAGTACTTC. Amino acids: CASSPNAGAPNYEQYF. V is TRBV5-1 and J is TRBJ2-7, with D perhaps TRBD1 or TRBD2 (5 bases each). CDR1 and CDR2 from the germline V gene are SGHRS and YFSETQ. The V end was cut by 4 bases, the J end by 3 bases, with 20 bases between. This CDR3 contains 16 residues.

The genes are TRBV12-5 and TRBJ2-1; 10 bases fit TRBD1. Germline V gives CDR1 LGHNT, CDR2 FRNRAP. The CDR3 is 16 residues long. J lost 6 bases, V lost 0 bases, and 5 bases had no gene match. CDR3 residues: CASGLVPGTGVNEQFF. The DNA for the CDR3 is TGTGCTAGTGGTTTGGTACCGGGGACAGGGGTCAATGAGCAGTTCTTC.

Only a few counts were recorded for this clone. The CDR3 nucleotides are TGTGCCAGCAGGTCCCCTGACAGGGGGCCGAGTGGCTACACCTTC. Translation gives CASRSPDRGPSGYTF. The chain is built from TRBV6-5 and TRBJ1-2, with 10 positions matching TRBD1. V was pared by 6 bases and J by 7 bases, with 11 bases of the junction left unmatched. Germline V gene sequence: CDR1 MNHEY, CDR2 SVGAGI. The length of the CDR3 is 15 residues.

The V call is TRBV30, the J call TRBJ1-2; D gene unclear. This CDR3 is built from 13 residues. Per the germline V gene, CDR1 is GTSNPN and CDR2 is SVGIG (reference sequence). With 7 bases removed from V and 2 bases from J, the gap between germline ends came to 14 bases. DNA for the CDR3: TGTGCCTTCCATCGGACGGAGAACTATGGCTACACCTTC. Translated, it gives CAFHRTENYGYTF. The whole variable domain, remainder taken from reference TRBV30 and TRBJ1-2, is SQTIHQWPATLVQPVGSPLSLECTVEGTSNPNLYWYRQAAGRGLQLLFYSVGIGQISSEVPQNLSASRPQDRQFILSSKKLLLSDSGFYLCAFHRTENYGYTFGSGTRLTVV.